This T cell receptor (beta chain) was captured in a study of graft-versus-host responses after intestinal transplantation. Study background: As for transplant type, recipients had multivisceral, liver-intestinal, or isolated intestinal grafts. Anti-thymocyte globulin served as induction for all recipients, who then took tacrolimus and steroids for two to three years. Regarding the study as a whole: The presence of high graft-versus-host to host-versus-graft clonal ratios in allografts characterized patients with graft-donor T cell macrochimerism.

The method was immunoSEQ multiplex PCR; TCRdb's version includes in-frame clones alone and lacks a portion of them. Of over 80,000 clones detected, 86% appear once; the ten largest clones hold around 1.4%. The CDR3 extends over 18 amino acids. The J segment lost 2 bases and the V segment lost 4 bases, leaving 16 bases of the junction unmatched. In germline, CDR1 is LNHNV, CDR2 YYDKDF (reference sequence). On this clone itself: Its target is unknown.

The chain carries TRBV15 and TRBJ1-2; TRBD1 matches 7 bases. This material consisted of PBMCs, taken 255 days after intestinal transplant. The receptor's source is a human patient who received an intestinal transplant, so some T cells may come from the graft donor. The CDR3 here is CATSTQVLSGTVNYGYTF. CDR3 bases: TGTGCCACCAGCACCCAAGTCCTATCCGGGACAGTAAACTATGGCTACACCTTC.